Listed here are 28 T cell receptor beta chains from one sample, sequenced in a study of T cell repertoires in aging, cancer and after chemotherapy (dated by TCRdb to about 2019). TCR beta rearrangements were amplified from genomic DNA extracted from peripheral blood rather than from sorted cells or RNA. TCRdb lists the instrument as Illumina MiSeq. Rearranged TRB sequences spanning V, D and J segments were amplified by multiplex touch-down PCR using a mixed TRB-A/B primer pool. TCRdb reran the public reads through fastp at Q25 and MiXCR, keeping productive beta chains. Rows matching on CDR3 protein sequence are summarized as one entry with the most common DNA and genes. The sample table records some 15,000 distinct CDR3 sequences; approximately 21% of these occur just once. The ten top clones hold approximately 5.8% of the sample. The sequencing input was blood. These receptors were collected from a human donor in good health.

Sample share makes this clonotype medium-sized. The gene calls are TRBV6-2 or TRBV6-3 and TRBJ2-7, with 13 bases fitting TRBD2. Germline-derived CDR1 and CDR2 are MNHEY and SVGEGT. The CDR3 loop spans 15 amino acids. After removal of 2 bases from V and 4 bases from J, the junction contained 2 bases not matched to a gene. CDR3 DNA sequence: TGTGCCAGCAGTTACGTGACTAGCGGGGGGTACGAGCAGTACTTC. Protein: CASSYVTSGGYEQYF.

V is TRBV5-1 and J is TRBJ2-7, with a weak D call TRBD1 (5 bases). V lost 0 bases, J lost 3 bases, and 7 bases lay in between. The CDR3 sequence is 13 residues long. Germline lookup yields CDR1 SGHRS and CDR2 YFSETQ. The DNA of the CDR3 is TGCGCCAGCAGCTTGGGACAGAGCTACGAGCAGTACTTC. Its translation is CASSLGQSYEQYF.

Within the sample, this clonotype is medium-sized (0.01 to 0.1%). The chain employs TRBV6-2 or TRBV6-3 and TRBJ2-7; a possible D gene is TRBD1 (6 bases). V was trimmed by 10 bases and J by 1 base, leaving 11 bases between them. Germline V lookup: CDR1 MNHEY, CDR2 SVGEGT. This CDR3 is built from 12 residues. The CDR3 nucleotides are TGTGCCACGGACAGCCCTTCCTACGAGCAGTACTTC. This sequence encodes CATDSPSYEQYF.

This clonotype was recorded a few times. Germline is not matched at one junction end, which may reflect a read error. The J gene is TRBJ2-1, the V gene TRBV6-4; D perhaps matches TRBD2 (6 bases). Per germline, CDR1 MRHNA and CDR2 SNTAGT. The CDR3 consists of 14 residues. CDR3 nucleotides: TGCGCCAGCAGGTGGGACTCCCACTACAATGAGCAGTTCTTC. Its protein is CASRWDSHYNEQFF.

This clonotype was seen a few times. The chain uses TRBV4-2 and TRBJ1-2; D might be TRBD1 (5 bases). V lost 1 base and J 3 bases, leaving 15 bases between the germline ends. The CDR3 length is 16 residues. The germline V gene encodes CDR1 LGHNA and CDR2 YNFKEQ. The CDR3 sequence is CASSQASTGGDYGYTF. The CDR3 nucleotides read TGTGCCAGCAGCCAAGCCTCAACAGGTGGGGACTATGGCTACACCTTC.

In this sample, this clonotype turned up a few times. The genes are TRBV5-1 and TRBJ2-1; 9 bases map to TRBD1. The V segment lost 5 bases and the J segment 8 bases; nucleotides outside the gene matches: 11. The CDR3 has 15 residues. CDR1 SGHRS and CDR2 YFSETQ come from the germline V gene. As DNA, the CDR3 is TGCGCCAGCAGATCCCGCGGACAGGGGCCGGATGAGCAGTTCTTC. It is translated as CASRSRGQGPDEQFF.

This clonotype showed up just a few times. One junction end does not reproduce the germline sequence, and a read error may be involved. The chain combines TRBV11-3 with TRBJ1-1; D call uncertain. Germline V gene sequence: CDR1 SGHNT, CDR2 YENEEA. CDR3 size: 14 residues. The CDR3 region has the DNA TGTGCCAGCAGCTTAGACCATACCTTTTCTGAAGCTTGCTTT. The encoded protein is CASSLDHTFSEACF.

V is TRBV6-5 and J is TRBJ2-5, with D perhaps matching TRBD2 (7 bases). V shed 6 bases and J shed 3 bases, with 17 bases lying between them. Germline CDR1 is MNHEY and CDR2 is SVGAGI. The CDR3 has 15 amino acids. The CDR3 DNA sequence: TGTGCCAGCAGCCCGGAGGGGGGGGTTGAAGAGACCCAGTACTTC. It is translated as CASSPEGGVEETQYF.

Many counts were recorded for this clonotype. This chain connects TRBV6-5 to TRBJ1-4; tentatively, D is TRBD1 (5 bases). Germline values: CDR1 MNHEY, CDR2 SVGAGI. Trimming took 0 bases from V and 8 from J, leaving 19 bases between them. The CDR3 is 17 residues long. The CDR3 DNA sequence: TGTGCCAGCAGTTACTCGAATATCGTGGGGGAGCAGGAAAAACTGTTTTTT. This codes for CASSYSNIVGEQEKLFF.

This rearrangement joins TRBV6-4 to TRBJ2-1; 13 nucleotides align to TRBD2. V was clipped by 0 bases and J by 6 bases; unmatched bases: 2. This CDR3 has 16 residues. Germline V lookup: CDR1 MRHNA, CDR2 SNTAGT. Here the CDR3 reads CASSDSTSGGANEQFF. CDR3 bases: TGTGCCAGCAGTGACTCTACTAGCGGGGGGGCCAATGAGCAGTTCTTC.

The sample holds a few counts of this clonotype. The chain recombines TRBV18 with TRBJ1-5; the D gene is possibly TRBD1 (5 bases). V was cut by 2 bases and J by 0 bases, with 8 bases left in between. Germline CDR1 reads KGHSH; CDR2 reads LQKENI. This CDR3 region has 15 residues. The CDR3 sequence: CASSPEQGSNQPQHF. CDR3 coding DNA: TGTGCCAGCTCACCAGAGCAGGGTAGCAATCAGCCCCAGCATTTT.

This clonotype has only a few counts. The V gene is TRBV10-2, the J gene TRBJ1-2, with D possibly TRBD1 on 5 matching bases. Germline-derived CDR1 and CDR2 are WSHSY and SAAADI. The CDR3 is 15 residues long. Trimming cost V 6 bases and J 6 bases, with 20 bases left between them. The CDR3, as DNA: TGCGCCAGCAGCCCACTCATGAGGGGCAGTGATGGCTACACCTTC. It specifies CASSPLMRGSDGYTF.

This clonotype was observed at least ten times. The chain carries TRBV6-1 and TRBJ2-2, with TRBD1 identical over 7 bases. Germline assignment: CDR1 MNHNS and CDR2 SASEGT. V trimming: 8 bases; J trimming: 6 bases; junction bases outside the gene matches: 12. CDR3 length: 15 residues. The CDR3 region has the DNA TGTGCCAGCGACCCGGGACAGACAACACCCGGGGAGCTGTTTTTT. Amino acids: CASDPGQTTPGELFF.

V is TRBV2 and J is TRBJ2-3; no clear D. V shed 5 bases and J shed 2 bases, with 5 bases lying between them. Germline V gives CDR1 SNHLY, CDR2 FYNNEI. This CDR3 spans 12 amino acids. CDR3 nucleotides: TGTGCCAGCAGTTTTTCCACAGATACGCAGTATTTT. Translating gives CASSFSTDTQYF.

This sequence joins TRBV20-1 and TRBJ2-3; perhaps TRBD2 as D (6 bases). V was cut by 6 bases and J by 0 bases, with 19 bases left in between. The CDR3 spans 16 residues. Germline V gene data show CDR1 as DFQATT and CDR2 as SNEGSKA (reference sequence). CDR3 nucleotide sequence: TGCAGTGCCGACTGCGGTGCGGGGACTAGCACAGATACGCAGTATTTT. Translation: CSADCGAGTSTDTQYF.

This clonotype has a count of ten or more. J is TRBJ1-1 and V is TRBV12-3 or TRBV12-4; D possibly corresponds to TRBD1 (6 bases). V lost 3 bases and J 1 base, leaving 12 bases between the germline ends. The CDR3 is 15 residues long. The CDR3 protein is CASSFVRGENTEAFF. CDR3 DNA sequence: TGTGCCAGCAGTTTCGTCAGGGGAGAGAACACTGAAGCTTTCTTT.

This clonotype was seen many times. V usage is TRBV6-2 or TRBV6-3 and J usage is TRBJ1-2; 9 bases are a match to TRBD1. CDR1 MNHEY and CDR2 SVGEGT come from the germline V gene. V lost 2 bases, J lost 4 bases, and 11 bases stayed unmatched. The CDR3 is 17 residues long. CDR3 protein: CASSYRIGQGKSYGYTF. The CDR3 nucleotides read TGTGCCAGCAGTTACCGGATAGGACAGGGGAAATCCTATGGCTACACCTTC.

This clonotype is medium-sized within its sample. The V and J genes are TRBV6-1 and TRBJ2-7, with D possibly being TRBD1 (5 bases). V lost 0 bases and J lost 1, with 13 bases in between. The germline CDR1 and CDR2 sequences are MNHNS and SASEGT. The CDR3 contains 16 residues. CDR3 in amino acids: CASSEAEGAGSYEQYF. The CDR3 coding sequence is TGTGCCAGCAGTGAAGCGGAAGGGGCAGGATCCTACGAGCAGTACTTC.

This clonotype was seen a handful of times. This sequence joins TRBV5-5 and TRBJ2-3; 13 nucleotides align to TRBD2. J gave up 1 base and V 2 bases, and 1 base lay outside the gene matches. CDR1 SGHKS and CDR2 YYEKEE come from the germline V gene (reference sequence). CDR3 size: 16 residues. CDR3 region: CASSLGTSGGTDTQYF. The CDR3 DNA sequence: TGTGCCAGCAGCTTAGGGACTAGCGGGGGCACAGATACGCAGTATTTT.

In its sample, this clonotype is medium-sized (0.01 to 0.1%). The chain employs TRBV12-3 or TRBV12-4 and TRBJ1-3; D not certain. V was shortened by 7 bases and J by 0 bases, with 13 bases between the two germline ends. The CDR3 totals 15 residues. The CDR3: CASTFGQVSGNTIYF. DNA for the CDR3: TGTGCCAGCACCTTTGGGCAGGTCTCTGGAAACACCATATATTTT.

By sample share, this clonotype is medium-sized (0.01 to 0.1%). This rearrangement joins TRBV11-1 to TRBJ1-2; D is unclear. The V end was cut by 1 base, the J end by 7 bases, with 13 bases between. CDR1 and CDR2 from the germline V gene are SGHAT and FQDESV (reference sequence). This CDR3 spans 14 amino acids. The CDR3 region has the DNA TGTGCCAGCAGCTTAGGCCGCGAAGTGGGTGGCTACACCTTC. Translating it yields CASSLGREVGGYTF.

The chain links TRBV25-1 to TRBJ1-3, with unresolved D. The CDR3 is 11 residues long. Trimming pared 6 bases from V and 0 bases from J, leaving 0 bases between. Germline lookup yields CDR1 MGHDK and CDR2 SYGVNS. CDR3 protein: CASSSGNTIYF. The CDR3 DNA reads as TGTGCCAGCAGCTCTGGAAACACCATATATTTT.

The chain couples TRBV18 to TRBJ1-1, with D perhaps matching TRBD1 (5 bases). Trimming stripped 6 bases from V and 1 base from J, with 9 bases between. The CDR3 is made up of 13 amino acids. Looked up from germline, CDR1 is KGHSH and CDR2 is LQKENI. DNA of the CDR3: TGTGCCAGCTCGGGGCAGGCGAACACTGAAGCTTTCTTT. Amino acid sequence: CASSGQANTEAFF.

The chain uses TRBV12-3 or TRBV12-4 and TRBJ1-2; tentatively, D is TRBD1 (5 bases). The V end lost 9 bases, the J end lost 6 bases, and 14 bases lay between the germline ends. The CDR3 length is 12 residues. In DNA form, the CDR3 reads TGTGCCAGTGGGACCGCTTATGATGGCTACACCTTC. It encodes CASGTAYDGYTF.

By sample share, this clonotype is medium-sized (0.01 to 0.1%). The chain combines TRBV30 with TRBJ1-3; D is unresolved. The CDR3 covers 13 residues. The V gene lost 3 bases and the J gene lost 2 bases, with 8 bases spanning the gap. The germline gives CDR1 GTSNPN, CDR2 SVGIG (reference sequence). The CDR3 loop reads CAWSGYAGNTIYF. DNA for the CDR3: TGTGCCTGGAGCGGATATGCTGGAAACACCATATATTTT.

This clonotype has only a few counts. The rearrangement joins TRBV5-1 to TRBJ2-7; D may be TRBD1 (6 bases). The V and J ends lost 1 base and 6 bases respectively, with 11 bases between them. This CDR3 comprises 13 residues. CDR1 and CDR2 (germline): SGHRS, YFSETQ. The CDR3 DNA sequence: TGCGCCAGCAGCTTGAACAGGGTATCCGAGCAGTACTTC. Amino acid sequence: CASSLNRVSEQYF.

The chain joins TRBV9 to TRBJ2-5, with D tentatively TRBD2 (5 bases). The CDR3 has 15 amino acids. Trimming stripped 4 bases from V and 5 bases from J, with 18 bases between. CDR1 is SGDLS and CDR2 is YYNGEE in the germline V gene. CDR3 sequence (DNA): TGTGCCAGCAGCCCGGGAAGTGTGGGGAGTGAGACCCAGTACTTC. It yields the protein CASSPGSVGSETQYF. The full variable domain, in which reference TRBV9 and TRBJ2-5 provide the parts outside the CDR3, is DSGVTQTPKHLITATGQRVTLRCSPRSGDLSVYWYQQSLDQGLQFLIQYYNGEERAKGNILERFSAQQFPDLHSELNLSSLELGDSALYFCASSPGSVGSETQYFGPGTRLLVL.

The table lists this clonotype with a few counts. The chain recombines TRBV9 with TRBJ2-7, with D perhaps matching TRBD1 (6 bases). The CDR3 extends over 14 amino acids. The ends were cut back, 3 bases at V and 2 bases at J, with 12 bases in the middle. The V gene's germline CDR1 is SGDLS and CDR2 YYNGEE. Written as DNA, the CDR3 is TGTGCCAGCAGCGCACAGGGATATACCTACGAGCAGTACTTC. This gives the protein CASSAQGYTYEQYF.